This is a list of T cell receptor beta chains from one sample in a study of molecular identifiers for immune sequencing clone quantification. TCRdb re-derived calls from the PCR reads in MiXCR, one entry per CDR3 protein. The profile covers about 68,000 distinct CDR3 sequences, with 15% to 20% appearing a single time and around 1.4% taken by the ten largest. The source material was naive CD8+ T cells from blood, with Jurkat cell RNA spiked in. Source of these receptors: a human donor in good health. Some libraries in this study had Jurkat cell RNA spiked in. The CDR3 runs from the conserved cysteine through the conserved F or W. Fields, in order: J gene, clone size, D gene, V gene, CDR3 protein, CDR3 DNA. D genes are given only for firm matches. Not all rows give a size; the values are once, few, many and, for expanded clones, a class.

TRBJ2-6	.	TRBD1	TRBV7-8	CASSSWDRHSGANVLTF	TGTGCCAGCAGCAGTTGGGACAGGCACTCTGGGGCCAACGTCCTGACTTTC
TRBJ1-5	many	.	TRBV2	CASTTTGKGRRGNQPQHF	TGTGCCAGCACCACCACAGGGAAGGGTAGAAGGGGCAATCAGCCCCAGCATTTT
TRBJ2-7	many	.	TRBV27	CASSTGGSYEQYF	TGTGCCAGCAGTACCGGGGGCTCCTACGAGCAGTACTTC
TRBJ2-2	many	.	TRBV29-1	CSVVRTNTGELFF	TGCAGCGTTGTCCGTACGAACACCGGGGAGCTGTTTTTT
TRBJ2-3	.	.	TRBV11-2	CASSPPSVDTQYF	TGTGCCAGCAGCCCCCCGAGTGTGGATACGCAGTATTTT
TRBJ1-5	many	TRBD1	TRBV19	CASSAILAGGIEPQHF	TGTGCCAGTAGTGCAATTCTTGCAGGGGGCATTGAGCCCCAGCATTTT
TRBJ2-1	many	TRBD2	TRBV7-9	CASSQIGVAGASYNEQFF	TGTGCCAGCAGCCAGATAGGGGTAGCGGGAGCTTCCTACAATGAGCAGTTCTTC
TRBJ2-7	many	.	TRBV30	CAWSVHTAYEQYF	TGTGCCTGGAGTGTACATACAGCCTACGAGCAGTACTTC
TRBJ1-2	many	TRBD1	TRBV4-1	CASSQTGARGYTF	TGCGCCAGCAGCCAAACAGGGGCCAGGGGCTACACCTTC
TRBJ1-4	many	.	TRBV7-2	CASSLGALGETTNEKLFF	TGTGCCAGCAGCTTAGGCGCTTTAGGGGAAACAACTAATGAAAAACTGTTTTTT
TRBJ2-3	many	.	TRBV4-1	CASSQGGSGRTDTQYF	TGCGCCAGCAGCCAAGGTGGGAGCGGTCGCACAGATACGCAGTATTTT
TRBJ1-1	many	TRBD1	TRBV9	CASSVDPRDPGRGVEAFF	TGTGCCAGCAGCGTAGACCCTCGAGACCCAGGCAGGGGGGTTGAAGCTTTCTTT
TRBJ2-7	many	.	TRBV13	CASSLTGHEQYF	TGTGCCAGCAGCTTAACGGGCCACGAGCAGTACTTC
TRBJ1-5	many	.	TRBV4-1	CASSYGTTGQPQHF	TGCGCCAGCAGCTACGGAACGACAGGTCAGCCCCAGCATTTT
TRBJ2-1	many	.	TRBV11-2	CASSSATDEQFF	TGTGCCAGCAGCTCTGCGACGGATGAGCAGTTCTTC
TRBJ2-7	many	TRBD1	TRBV6-5	CASRPGTGSYEQYF	TGTGCCAGCAGACCCGGGACAGGGTCCTACGAGCAGTACTTC
TRBJ2-7	many	TRBD1	TRBV11-2	CASSLGQDYEQYF	TGTGCCAGCAGCTTGGGACAGGATTACGAGCAGTACTTC
TRBJ2-7	few	TRBD1	TRBV12-5	CASVLTGSSYEQYF	TGTGCTAGTGTCCTGACAGGGAGCTCCTACGAGCAGTACTTC
TRBJ2-7	.	.	TRBV15	CATSTPGLEQYF	TGTGCCACCAGCACCCCGGGACTCGAGCAGTACTTC
TRBJ2-3	many	.	TRBV11-2	CASSLGHGNPTDTQYF	TGTGCCAGCAGCTTAGGCCATGGGAACCCCACAGATACGCAGTATTTT
TRBJ2-1	many	.	TRBV27	CASSLGASDEQFF	TGTGCCAGCAGTTTGGGGGCGTCGGATGAGCAGTTCTTC
TRBJ2-5	many	.	TRBV13	CASSSPRGSETQYF	TGTGCCAGCAGCTCCCCACGCGGTTCGGAGACCCAGTACTTC
TRBJ2-7	many	.	TRBV28	CASSFSGYEQYF	TGTGCCAGCAGTTTCTCCGGCTACGAGCAGTACTTC
TRBJ2-3	many	TRBD2	TRBV2	CARTGTSGSTDTQYF	TGTGCCAGGACCGGGACTAGCGGGAGCACAGATACGCAGTATTTT
TRBJ2-5	many	.	TRBV3-1	CASSQTVETQYF	TGTGCCAGCAGCCAAACGGTAGAGACCCAGTACTTC
TRBJ2-5	many	.	TRBV12-3/TRBV12-4	CASSPIDYQETQYF	TGTGCCAGCAGTCCAATCGACTATCAAGAGACCCAGTACTTC
TRBJ1-5	many	.	TRBV10-1	CASSGGGSSNQPQHF	TGCGCCAGCAGTGGCGGGGGATCGAGCAATCAGCCCCAGCATTTT
TRBJ1-5	few	.	TRBV19	CASSMGKEFNQPQHF	TGTGCCAGTAGTATGGGGAAGGAGTTCAATCAGCCCCAGCATTTT
TRBJ2-3	many	.	TRBV11-2	CASSLTSPDTQYF	TGTGCCAGCAGCTTGACTAGTCCGGATACGCAGTATTTT
TRBJ2-1	many	TRBD2	TRBV29-1	CSVLLAGYNEQFF	TGCAGCGTTTTACTAGCGGGATACAATGAGCAGTTCTTC
TRBJ2-7	few	.	TRBV13	CASSLGGVWDEQYF	TGTGCCAGCAGCTTAGGAGGGGTTTGGGACGAGCAGTACTTC
TRBJ2-1	many	TRBD2	TRBV20-1	CSARFRAGPYNEQFF	TGCAGTGCTAGGTTCCGAGCGGGACCCTACAATGAGCAGTTCTTC
TRBJ2-1	many	TRBD2	TRBV29-1	CSVEGLAFANEQFF	TGCAGCGTTGAGGGACTAGCTTTTGCCAATGAGCAGTTCTTC
TRBJ2-7	few	.	TRBV6-6	CASSDVYEQYF	TGTGCCAGCAGCGACGTGTACGAGCAGTACTTC
TRBJ2-7	many	.	TRBV14	CASSQGWTSPYEQYF	TGTGCCAGCAGCCAAGGATGGACTTCTCCCTACGAGCAGTACTTC
TRBJ2-1	many	.	TRBV4-2	CASSQEGGAWVYEQFF	TGTGCCAGCAGCCAAGAGGGGGGGGCTTGGGTTTATGAGCAGTTCTTC
TRBJ2-2	many	.	TRBV20-1	CSASALSGELFF	TGCAGTGCTTCTGCTTTGAGCGGGGAGCTGTTTTTT
TRBJ2-3	.	.	TRBV11-3	CASSPAPGTYTDTQCF	TGTGCCAGCAGCCCCGCCCCCGGGACGTACACAGATACGCAGTGTTTT
TRBJ2-7	many	.	TRBV19	CASSNTLGYEQYF	TGTGCCAGTAGTAATACACTGGGCTACGAGCAGTACTTC
TRBJ2-2	few	.	TRBV5-1	CASSLDQNTGELFF	TGCGCCAGCAGCTTGGATCAGAACACCGGGGAGCTGTTTTTT
TRBJ2-5	many	TRBD2	TRBV2	CASSEQGLGVQETQYF	TGTGCCAGCAGTGAACAGGGACTAGGGGTCCAAGAGACCCAGTACTTC
TRBJ2-3	many	TRBD1	TRBV6-6	CASRKTGVKDTQYF	TGTGCCAGCAGGAAGACAGGGGTTAAAGATACGCAGTATTTT
TRBJ2-2	many	TRBD2	TRBV4-1	CASSQGLAAFEELFF	TGCGCCAGCAGCCAGGGACTAGCGGCCTTCGAGGAGCTGTTTTTT
TRBJ2-1	.	TRBD2	TRBV28	CASSSVAGEDYNEQFF	TGTGCCAGCAGTTCCGTAGCGGGGGAGGACTACAATGAGCAGTTCTTC
TRBJ1-1	.	.	TRBV3-1	CASSQVETREMNTEAFF	TGTGCCAGCAGCCAAGTCGAGACACGTGAGATGAACACTGAAGCTTTCTTT
TRBJ2-7	.	.	TRBV6-5	CASSYSMSYEQYF	TGTGCCAGCAGTTACTCGATGAGCTACGAGCAGTACTTC
TRBJ2-5	many	.	TRBV20-1	CSALDRGLAGEMETQYF	TGCAGTGCTCTGGACAGGGGGCTAGCGGGAGAGATGGAGACCCAGTACTTC
TRBJ2-3	many	TRBD2	TRBV27	CASSSVAGVADTQYF	TGTGCCAGCAGTTCTGTAGCGGGAGTGGCAGATACGCAGTATTTT
TRBJ2-3	many	TRBD2	TRBV11-2	CASSLGPPGLAGGLDTQYF	TGTGCCAGCAGCTTAGGCCCGCCGGGACTAGCGGGAGGGCTGGATACGCAGTATTTT
TRBJ2-7	.	.	TRBV14	CASSQEPRRLGGSYEQYF	TGTGCCAGCAGCCAAGAGCCGAGGCGACTAGGGGGTTCCTACGAGCAGTACTTC
TRBJ1-1	many	.	TRBV7-6	CASSVGTANTEAFF	TGTGCCAGCAGCGTGGGGACCGCAAACACTGAAGCTTTCTTT
TRBJ2-5	few	.	TRBV6-4	CASSASDSPETQYF	TGTGCCAGCAGTGCCTCCGACAGCCCCGAGACCCAGTACTTC